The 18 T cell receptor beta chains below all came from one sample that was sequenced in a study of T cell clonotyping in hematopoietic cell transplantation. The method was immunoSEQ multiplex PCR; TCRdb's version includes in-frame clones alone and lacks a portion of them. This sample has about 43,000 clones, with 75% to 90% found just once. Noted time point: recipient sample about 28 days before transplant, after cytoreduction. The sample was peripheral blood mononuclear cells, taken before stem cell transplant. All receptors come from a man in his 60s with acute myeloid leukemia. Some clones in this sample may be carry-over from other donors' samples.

The DNA for the CDR3 is TGCGCCATTACTCACAGGAACACTGAAGCTTTCTTT. Protein: CAITHRNTEAFF. The chain combines TRBV23-1 with TRBJ1-1; D is unresolved. TRBV23-1 has ORF status, its function being uncertain. Trimming stripped 10 bases from V and 1 base from J, with 10 bases between. This CDR3 contains 12 residues.

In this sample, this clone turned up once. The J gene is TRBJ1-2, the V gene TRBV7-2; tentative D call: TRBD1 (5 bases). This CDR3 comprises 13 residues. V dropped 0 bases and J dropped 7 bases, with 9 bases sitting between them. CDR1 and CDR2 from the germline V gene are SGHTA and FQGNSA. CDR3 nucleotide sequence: TGTGCCAGCAGCTTAGCGGACACGCTTGGCTACACCTTC. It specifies CASSLADTLGYTF. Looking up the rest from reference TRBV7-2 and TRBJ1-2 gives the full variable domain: GAGVSQSPSNKVTEKGKDVELRCDPISGHTALYWYRQSLGQGLEFLIYFQGNSAPDKSGLPSDRFSAERTGGSVSTLTIQRTQQEDSAVYLCASSLADTLGYTFGSGTRLTVV.

CDR3 coding DNA: TGTGCCAGCAGCTTAGGACGGGGTGCCGGGGAGCTGTTTTTT. Its protein product is CASSLGRGAGELFF. This chain joins TRBV11-3 and TRBJ2-2, with D possibly TRBD2 on 5 matching bases. CDR1 is SGHNT and CDR2 is YENEEA in the germline V gene. This CDR3 region has 14 residues. V gave up 1 base and J gave up 6 bases, with 9 bases separating them.

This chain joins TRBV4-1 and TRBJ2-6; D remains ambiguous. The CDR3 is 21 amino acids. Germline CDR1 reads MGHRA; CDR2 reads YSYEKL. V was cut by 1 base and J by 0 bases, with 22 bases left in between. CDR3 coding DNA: TGCGCCAGCAGCCAAGGTAGATCCGGGCAGGAACCCCCCTCTGGGGCCAACGTCCTGACTTTC. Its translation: CASSQGRSGQEPPSGANVLTF.

This CDR3 is CASSYSGGVYEQFF. For the CDR3, the DNA is TGTGCCAGCAGTTACTCGGGAGGGGTCTATGAGCAGTTCTTC. V gene TRBV6-5 combines with J gene TRBJ2-1, with TRBD2 matching over 7 bases. CDR3 size: 14 residues. Germline V lookup: CDR1 MNHEY, CDR2 SVGAGI. The V gene end was trimmed by 0 bases and the J gene end by 8 bases; junction bases not matched to a gene: 4.

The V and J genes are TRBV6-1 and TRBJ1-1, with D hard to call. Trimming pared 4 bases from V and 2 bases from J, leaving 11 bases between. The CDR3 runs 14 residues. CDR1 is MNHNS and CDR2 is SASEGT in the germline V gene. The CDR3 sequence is CASSVITTNTEAFF. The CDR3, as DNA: TGTGCCAGCAGTGTAATAACAACCAACACTGAAGCTTTCTTT.

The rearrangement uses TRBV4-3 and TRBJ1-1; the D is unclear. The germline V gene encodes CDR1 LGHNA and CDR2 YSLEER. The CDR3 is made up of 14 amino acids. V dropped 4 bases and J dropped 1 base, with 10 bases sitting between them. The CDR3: CASSRVPGNTEAFF. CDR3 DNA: TGCGCCAGCAGCCGCGTACCAGGGAACACTGAAGCTTTCTTT.

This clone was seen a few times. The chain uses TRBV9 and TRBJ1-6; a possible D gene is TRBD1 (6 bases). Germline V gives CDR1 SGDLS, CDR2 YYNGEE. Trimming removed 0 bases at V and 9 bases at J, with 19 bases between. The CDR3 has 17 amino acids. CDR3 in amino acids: CASSVDPAGAQGSPLHF. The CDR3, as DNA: TGTGCCAGCAGCGTAGACCCCGCAGGGGCGCAAGGTTCACCCCTCCACTTT.

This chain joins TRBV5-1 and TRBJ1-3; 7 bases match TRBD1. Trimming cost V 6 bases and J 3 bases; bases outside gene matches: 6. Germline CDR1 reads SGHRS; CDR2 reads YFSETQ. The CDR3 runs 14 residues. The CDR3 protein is CASKLTGDGNTIYF. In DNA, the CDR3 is TGCGCCAGCAAACTCACAGGGGATGGAAACACCATATATTTT.

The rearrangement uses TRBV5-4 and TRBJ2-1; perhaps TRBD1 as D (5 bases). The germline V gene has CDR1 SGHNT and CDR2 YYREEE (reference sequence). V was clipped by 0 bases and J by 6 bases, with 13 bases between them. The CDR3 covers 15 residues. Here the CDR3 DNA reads TGTGCCAGCAGCTTGGAAGCCAGGGCCGGCAATGAGCAGTTCTTC. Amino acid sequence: CASSLEARAGNEQFF.

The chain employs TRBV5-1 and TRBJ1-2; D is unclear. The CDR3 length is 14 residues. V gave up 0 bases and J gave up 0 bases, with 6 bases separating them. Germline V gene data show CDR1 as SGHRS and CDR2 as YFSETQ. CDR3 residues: CASSLAVPNYGYTF. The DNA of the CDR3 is TGCGCCAGCAGCTTGGCAGTGCCTAACTATGGCTACACCTTC. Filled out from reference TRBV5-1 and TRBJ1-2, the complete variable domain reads KAGVTQTPRYLIKTRGQQVTLSCSPISGHRSVSWYQQTPGQGLQFLFEYFSETQRNKGNFPGRFSGRQFSNSRSEMNVSTLELGDSALYLCASSLAVPNYGYTFGSGTRLTVV.

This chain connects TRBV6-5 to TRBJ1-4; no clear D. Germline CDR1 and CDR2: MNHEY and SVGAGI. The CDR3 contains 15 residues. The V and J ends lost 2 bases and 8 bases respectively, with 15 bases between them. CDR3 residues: CASSYGEVGHEKLFF. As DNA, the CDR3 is TGTGCCAGCAGTTACGGAGAAGTCGGCCACGAAAAACTGTTTTTT.

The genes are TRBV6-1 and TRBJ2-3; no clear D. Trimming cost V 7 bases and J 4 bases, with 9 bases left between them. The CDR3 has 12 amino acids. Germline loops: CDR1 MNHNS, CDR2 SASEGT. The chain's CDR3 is CASTPSSDTQYF. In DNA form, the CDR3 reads TGTGCCAGCACCCCATCCTCAGATACGCAGTATTTT.

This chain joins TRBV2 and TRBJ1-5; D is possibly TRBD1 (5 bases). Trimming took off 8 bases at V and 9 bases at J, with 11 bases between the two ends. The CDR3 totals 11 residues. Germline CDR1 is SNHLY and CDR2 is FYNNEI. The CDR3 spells CASGAQGPQHF. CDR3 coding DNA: TGTGCCAGCGGGGCCCAGGGGCCCCAGCATTTT.

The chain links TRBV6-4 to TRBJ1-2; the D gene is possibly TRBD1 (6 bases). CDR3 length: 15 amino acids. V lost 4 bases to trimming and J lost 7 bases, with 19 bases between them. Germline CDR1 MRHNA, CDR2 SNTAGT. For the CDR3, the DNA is TGTGCCAGCAGTGGGACCTCGCAGGGGCCACGTGGCTACACCTTC. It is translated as CASSGTSQGPRGYTF.

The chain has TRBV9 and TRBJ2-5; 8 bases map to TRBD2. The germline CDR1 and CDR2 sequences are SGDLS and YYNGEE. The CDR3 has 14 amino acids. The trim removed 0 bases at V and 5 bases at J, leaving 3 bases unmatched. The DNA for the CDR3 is TGTGCCAGCAGCGTAGGGGTAGCGGGGGAGACCCAGTACTTC. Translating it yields CASSVGVAGETQYF. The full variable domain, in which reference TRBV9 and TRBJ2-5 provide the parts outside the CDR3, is DSGVTQTPKHLITATGQRVTLRCSPRSGDLSVYWYQQSLDQGLQFLIQYYNGEERAKGNILERFSAQQFPDLHSELNLSSLELGDSALYFCASSVGVAGETQYFGPGTRLLVL.

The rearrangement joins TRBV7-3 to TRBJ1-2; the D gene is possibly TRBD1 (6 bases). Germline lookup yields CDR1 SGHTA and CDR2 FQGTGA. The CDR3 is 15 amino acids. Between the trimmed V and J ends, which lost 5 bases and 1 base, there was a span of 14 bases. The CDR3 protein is CASSPSKGVNYGYTF. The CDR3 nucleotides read TGTGCCAGCAGCCCATCCAAGGGGGTTAACTATGGCTACACCTTC. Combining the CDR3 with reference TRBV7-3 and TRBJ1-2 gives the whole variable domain GAGVSQTPSNKVTEKGKYVELRCDPISGHTALYWYRQSLGQGPEFLIYFQGTGAADDSGLPNDRFFAVRPEGSVSTLKIQRTERGDSAVYLCASSPSKGVNYGYTFGSGTRLTVV.

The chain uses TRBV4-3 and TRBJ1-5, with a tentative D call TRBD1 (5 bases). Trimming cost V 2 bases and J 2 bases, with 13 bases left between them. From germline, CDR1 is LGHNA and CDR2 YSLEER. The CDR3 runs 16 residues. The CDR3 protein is CASSQFWGEGNQPQHF. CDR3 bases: TGCGCCAGCAGCCAATTCTGGGGCGAAGGCAATCAGCCCCAGCATTTT.